This TCR beta chain was identified in a study of naive and memory T cell subsets. Two oligonucleotides, mixed equimolar, formed the beta constant-region primer covering TRBC1 and TRBC2. Nested alpha and beta constant-region primers with the SP2 primer drove four PCR rounds on ligated cDNA. From the UMI-ligation and nested PCR reads, TCRdb called clonotypes with MiXCR, one entry per CDR3 protein. The table lists tens of thousands of distinct CDR3 sequences, around 9% of them singletons. This CDR3 region has 16 residues. CDR1 is SEHNR, CDR2 FQNEAQ, per germline (reference sequence). The ends were cut back, 6 bases at V and 3 bases at J, with 18 bases in the middle.

The sample comprised naive CD8+ T cells from blood. The clonotype was recovered from a human donor in good health. This chain joins TRBV7-9 and TRBJ2-1; D is ambiguous. CDR3 coding DNA: TGTGCCAGCAGTTCGACGCAAGAGTCAGACTACAATGAGCAGTTCTTC. Protein sequence: CASSSTQESDYNEQFF.